This T cell receptor (beta chain) was observed in a study of identical twins. Whole-study findings and limits: Twins' surplus sharing was weaker for beta out-of-frame sequences.

Note on this clonotype: Antigen specificity is unknown.

Unique molecular identifiers were present on cDNA, and template switching added a universal primer site. TCRdb re-analysed the 5' RACE reads in MiXCR, keeping a single row per CDR3 protein. Seen here are around 240,000 distinct CDR3 sequences, 8% to 11% observed once, and the top ten hold about a tenth. The CDR3 covers 16 residues. The ends were cut back, 6 bases at V and 7 bases at J, with 22 bases in the middle. Sequences were obtained from memory T cells sorted from blood. The genes are TRBV12-3 or TRBV12-4 and TRBJ1-5; tentative D call: TRBD1 (5 bases). This TCR came from a man over 45 in good health. The CDR3 reads CASRKSGTGGSQPQHF. The CDR3 DNA is TGTGCCAGCAGGAAAAGCGGGACCGGGGGGAGCCAGCCCCAGCATTTT.